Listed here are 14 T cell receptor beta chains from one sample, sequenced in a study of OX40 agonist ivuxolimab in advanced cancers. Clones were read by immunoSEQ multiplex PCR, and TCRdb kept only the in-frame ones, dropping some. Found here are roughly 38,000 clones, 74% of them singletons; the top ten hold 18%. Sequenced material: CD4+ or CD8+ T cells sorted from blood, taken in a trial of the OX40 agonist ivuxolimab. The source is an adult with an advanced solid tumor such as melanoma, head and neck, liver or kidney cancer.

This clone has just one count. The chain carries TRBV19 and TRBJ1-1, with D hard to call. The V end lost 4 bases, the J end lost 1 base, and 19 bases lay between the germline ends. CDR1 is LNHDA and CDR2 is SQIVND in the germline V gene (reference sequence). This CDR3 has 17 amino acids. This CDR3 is CASSRGSGSLKNTEAFF. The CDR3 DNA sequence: TGTGCCAGTAGTAGGGGTTCCGGGTCCTTGAAGAACACTGAAGCTTTCTTT.

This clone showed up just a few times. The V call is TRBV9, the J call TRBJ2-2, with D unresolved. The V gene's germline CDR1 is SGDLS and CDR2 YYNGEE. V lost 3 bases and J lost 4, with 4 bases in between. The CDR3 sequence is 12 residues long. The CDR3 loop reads CASSGFTGELFF. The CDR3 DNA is TGTGCCAGCAGCGGGTTCACCGGGGAGCTGTTTTTT.

CDR3 bases: TGTGCCAGCAGTGTAAAAGAAACCGGGGAGCTGTTTTTT. It encodes CASSVKETGELFF. This rearrangement joins TRBV2 to TRBJ2-2; D is undetermined. The ends were cut back, 4 bases at V and 5 bases at J, with 8 bases in the middle. CDR1 SNHLY and CDR2 FYNNEI come from the germline V gene. The CDR3 spans 13 residues.

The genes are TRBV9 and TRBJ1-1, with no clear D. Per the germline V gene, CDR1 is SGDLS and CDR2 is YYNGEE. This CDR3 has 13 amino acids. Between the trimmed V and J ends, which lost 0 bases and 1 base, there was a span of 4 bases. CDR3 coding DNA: TGTGCCAGCAGCGTAGAACCGAACACTGAAGCTTTCTTT. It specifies CASSVEPNTEAFF.

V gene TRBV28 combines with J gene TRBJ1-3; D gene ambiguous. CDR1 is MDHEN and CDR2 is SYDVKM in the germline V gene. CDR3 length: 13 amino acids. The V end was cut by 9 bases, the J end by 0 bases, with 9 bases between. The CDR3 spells CASYGRSGNTIYF. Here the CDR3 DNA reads TGTGCCAGTTACGGTCGCTCTGGAAACACCATATATTTT.

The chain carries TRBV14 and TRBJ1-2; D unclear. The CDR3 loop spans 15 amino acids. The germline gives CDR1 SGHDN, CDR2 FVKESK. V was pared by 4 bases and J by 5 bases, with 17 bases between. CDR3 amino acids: CASSPLRTASYGYTF. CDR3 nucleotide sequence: TGTGCCAGCAGCCCCCTCCGGACGGCCTCTTATGGCTACACCTTC.

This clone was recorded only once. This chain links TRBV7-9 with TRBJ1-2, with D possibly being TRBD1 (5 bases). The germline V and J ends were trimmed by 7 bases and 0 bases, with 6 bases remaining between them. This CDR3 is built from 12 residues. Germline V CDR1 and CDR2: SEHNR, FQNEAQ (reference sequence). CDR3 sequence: CASTGANYGYTF. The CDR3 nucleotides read TGTGCCAGCACGGGGGCTAACTATGGCTACACCTTC. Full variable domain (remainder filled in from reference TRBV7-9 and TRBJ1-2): DTGVSQNPRHKITKRGQNVTFRCDPISEHNRLYWYRQTLGQGPEFLTYFQNEAQLEKSRLLSDRFSAERPKGSFSTLEIQRTEQGDSAMYLCASTGANYGYTFGSGTRLTVV.

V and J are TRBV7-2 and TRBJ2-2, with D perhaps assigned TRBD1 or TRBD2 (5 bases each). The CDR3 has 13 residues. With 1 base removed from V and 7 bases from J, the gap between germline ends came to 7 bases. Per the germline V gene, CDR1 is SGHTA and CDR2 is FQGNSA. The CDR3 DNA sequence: TGTGCCAGCAGCTTAGGGGGGAGCGGGGAGCTGTTTTTT. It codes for CASSLGGSGELFF.

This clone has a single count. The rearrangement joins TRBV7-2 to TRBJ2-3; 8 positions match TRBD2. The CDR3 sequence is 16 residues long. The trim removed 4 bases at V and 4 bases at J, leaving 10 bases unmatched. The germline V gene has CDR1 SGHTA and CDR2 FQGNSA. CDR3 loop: CASSSRNGGAADTQYF. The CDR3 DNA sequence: TGTGCCAGCAGCTCCCGTAACGGGGGGGCCGCAGATACGCAGTATTTT.

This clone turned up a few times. This CDR3 reads CASTTGGIYEQYF. The CDR3 region has the DNA TGTGCCAGCACGACGGGGGGGATTTACGAGCAGTACTTC. The rearrangement uses TRBV28 and TRBJ2-7; 8 bases map to TRBD2. The ends lost 7 bases at V and 4 bases at J; junction bases unmatched: 6. Germline V gives CDR1 MDHEN, CDR2 SYDVKM. The CDR3 runs to 13 residues. Full variable domain (rest looked up from reference TRBV28 and TRBJ2-7): DVKVTQSSRYLVKRTGEKVFLECVQDMDHENMFWYRQDPGLGLRLIYFSYDVKMKEKGDIPEGYSVSREKKERFSLILESASTNQTSMYLCASTTGGIYEQYFGPGTRLTVT.

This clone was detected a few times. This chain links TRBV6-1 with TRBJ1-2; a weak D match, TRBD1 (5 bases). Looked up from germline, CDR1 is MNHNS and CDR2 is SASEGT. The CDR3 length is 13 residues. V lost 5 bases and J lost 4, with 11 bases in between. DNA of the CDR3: TGTGCCAGCAGTCCATCCGGGGCCTATGGCTACACCTTC. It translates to CASSPSGAYGYTF.

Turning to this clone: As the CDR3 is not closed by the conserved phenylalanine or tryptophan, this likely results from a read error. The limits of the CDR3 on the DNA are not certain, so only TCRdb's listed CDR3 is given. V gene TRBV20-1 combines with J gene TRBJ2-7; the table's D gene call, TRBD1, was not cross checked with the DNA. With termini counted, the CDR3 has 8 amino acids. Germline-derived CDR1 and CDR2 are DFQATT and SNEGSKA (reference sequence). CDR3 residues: CSAQDSEE.

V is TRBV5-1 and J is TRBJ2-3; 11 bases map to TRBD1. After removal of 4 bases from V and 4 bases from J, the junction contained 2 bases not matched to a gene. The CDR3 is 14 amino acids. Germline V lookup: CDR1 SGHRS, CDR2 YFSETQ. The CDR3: CASSKGQGADTQYF. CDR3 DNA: TGCGCCAGCAGCAAGGGACAGGGGGCAGATACGCAGTATTTT.

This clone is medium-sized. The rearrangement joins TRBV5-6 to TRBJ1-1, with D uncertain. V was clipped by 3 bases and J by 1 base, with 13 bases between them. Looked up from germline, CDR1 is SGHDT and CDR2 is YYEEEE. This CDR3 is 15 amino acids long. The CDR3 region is CASSWGESPNTEAFF. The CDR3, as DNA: TGTGCCAGCAGCTGGGGAGAATCCCCGAACACTGAAGCTTTCTTT. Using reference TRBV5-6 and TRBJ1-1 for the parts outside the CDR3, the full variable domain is DAGVTQSPTHLIKTRGQQVTLRCSPKSGHDTVSWYQQALGQGPQFIFQYYEEEERQRGNFPDRFSGHQFPNYSSELNVNALLLGDSALYLCASSWGESPNTEAFFGQGTRLTVV.